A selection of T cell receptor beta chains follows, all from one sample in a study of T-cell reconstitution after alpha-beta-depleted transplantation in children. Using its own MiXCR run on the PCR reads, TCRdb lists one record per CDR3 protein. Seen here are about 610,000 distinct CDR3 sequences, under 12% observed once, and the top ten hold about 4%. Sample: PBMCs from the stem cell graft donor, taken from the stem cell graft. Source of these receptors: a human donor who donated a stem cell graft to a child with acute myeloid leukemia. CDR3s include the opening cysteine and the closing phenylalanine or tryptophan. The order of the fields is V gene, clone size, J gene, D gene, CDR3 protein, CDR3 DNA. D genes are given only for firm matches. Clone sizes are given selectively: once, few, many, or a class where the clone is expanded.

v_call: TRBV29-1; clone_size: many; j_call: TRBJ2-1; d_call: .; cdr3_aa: CSVEDYNEQFF; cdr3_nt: TGCAGCGTTGAAGACTACAATGAGCAGTTCTTC
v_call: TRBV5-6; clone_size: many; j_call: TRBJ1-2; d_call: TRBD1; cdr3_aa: CASRRTGQNYGYTF; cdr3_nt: TGTGCCAGCAGAAGGACAGGCCAGAACTATGGCTACACCTTC
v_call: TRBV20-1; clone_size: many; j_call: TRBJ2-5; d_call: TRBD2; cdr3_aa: CSATAGVETQYF; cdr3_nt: TGCAGTGCTACTGCGGGAGTGGAGACCCAGTACTTC
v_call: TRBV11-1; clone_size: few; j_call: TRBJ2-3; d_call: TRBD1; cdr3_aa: CASSGPGTGITDTQYF; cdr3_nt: TGTGCCAGCAGCGGCCCCGGGACAGGGATTACAGATACGCAGTATTTT
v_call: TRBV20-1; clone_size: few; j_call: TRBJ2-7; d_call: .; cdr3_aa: CSASRGNEQYF; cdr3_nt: TGCAGTGCTAGTCGGGGGAACGAGCAGTACTTC
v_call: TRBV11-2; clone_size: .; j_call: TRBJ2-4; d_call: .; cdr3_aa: CASSSDAQQAGKNIQYF; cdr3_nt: TGTGCCAGCAGCTCCGACGCCCAACAGGCGGGCAAAAACATTCAGTACTTC
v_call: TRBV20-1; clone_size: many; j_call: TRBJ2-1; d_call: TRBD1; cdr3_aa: CSARGIYNEQFF; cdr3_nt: TGCAGTGCCAGGGGGATTTACAATGAGCAGTTCTTC
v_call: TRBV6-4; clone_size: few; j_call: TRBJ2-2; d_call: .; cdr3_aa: CASSESRLTGRSTGELFF; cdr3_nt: TGTGCCAGCAGTGAATCGAGGTTGACAGGGAGGAGCACCGGGGAGCTGTTTTTT
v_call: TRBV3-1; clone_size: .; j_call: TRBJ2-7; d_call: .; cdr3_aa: CASAQGGYEQYF; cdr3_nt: TGTGCCAGCGCACAGGGTGGGTACGAGCAGTACTTC
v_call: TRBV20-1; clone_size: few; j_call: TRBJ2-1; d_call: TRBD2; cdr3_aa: CSASNGLGEAEQFF; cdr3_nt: TGCAGTGCCTCTAACGGACTAGGAGAAGCTGAGCAGTTCTTC
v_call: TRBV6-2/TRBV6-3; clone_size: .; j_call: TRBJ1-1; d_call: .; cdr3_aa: CASSYSPGTRPSNTEAFF; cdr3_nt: TGTGCCAGCAGTTACTCACCCGGGACCCGACCTTCCAACACTGAAGCTTTCTTT
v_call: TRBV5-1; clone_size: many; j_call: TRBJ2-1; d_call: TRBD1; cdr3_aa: CASSERQGALTYNEQFF; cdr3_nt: TGCGCCAGCAGCGAAAGACAGGGGGCCCTCACCTACAATGAGCAGTTCTTC
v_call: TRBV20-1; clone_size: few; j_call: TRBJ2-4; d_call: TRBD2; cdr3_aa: CSIGAGEGKNIQYF; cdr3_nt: TGCAGCATAGGGGCGGGAGAGGGCAAAAACATTCAGTACTTC
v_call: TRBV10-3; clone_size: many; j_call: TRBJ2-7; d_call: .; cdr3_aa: CATRISDHYEQYF; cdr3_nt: TGTGCCACCAGAATAAGCGACCACTACGAGCAGTACTTC
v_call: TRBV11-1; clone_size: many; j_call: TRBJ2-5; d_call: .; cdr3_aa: CASSPGSRETQYF; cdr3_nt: TGTGCCAGCAGCCCTGGCTCGCGGGAGACCCAGTACTTC
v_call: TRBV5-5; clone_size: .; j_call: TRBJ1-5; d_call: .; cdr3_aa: CASSSALGPQDQPQHF; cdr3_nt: TGTGCCAGCAGCTCAGCTCTCGGGCCGCAGGATCAGCCCCAGCATTTT
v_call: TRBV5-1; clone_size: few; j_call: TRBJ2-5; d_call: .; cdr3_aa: CASSSDSRGETQYF; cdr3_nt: TGCGCCAGCAGCTCGGACAGCCGGGGGGAGACCCAGTACTTC
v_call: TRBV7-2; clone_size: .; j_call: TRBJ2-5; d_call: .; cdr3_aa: CASSFEIQETQYF; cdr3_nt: TGTGCCAGCAGCTTTGAAATCCAAGAGACCCAGTACTTC
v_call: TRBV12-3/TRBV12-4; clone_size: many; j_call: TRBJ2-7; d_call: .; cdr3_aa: CASTKGRSHEQYF; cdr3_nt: TGTGCCAGCACGAAGGGCCGGTCCCACGAGCAGTACTTC
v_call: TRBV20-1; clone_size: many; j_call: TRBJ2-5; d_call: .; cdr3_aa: CSASGPLLQETQYF; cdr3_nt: TGCAGTGCTAGTGGACCCTTACTACAAGAGACCCAGTACTTC
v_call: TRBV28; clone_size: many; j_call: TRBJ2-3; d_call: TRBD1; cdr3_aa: CASTGQGARYTQYF; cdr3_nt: TGTGCCAGCACGGGACAGGGGGCGCGGTATACGCAGTATTTT
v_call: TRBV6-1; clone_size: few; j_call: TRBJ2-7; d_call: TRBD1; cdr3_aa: CASRGTGTPYEQYF; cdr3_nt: TGTGCCAGCAGGGGGACAGGGACCCCCTACGAGCAGTACTTC
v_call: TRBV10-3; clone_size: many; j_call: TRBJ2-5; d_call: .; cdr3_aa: CAIKGGQGGETQYF; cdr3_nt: TGTGCCATCAAGGGAGGTCAGGGCGGAGAGACCCAGTACTTC
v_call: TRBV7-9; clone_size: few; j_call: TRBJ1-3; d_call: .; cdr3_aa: CASSLSGDRDTIYF; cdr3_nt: TGTGCCAGCAGCTTATCGGGGGATCGGGACACCATATATTTT
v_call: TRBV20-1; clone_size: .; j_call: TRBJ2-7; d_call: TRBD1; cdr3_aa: CSARSWGRGTPLEQYF; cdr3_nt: TGCAGTGCCCGGTCATGGGGCAGGGGGACCCCCTTGGAGCAGTACTTC
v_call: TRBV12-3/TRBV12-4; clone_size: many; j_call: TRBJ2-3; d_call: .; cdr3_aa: CASSLVGHQYF; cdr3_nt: TGTGCCAGCAGTTTAGTTGGCCATCAGTATTTT
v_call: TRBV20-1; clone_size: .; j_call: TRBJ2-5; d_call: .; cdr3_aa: CSASGGQGLVSETQYF; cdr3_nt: TGCAGTGCTAGTGGGGGGCAGGGGCTGGTGTCTGAGACCCAGTACTTC
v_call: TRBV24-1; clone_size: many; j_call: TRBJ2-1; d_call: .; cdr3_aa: CATSDVTGADEQFF; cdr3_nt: TGTGCCACCAGTGATGTGACGGGAGCCGATGAGCAGTTCTTC
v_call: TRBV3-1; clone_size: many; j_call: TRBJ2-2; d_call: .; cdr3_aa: CASSQVVTGELFF; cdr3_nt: TGTGCCAGCAGCCAAGTGGTTACCGGGGAGCTGTTTTTT
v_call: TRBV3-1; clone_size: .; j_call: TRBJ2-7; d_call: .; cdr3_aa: CASSQGVYYEQYF; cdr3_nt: TGTGCCAGCAGCCAAGGGGTCTACTACGAGCAGTACTTC
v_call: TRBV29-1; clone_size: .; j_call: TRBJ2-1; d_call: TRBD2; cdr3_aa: CNAGTSGYNEQFF; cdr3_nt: TGCAACGCCGGGACTAGCGGTTACAATGAGCAGTTCTTC
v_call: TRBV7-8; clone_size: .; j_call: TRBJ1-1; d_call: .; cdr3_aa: CASSFDRDAFF; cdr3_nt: TGTGCCAGCAGCTTTGACCGGGACGCTTTCTTT
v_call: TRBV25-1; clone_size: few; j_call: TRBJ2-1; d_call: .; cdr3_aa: CASSDSGSSGSYNEQFF; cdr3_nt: TGTGCCAGCAGTGATAGTGGTAGCTCGGGCTCCTACAATGAGCAGTTCTTC
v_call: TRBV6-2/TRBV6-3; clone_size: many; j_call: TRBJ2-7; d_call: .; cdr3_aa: CASSETPEIYEQYF; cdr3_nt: TGTGCCAGCAGTGAGACGCCTGAAATTTACGAGCAGTACTTC
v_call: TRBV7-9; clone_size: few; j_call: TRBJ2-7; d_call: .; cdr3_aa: CASSPHGSYEQYF; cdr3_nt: TGTGCCAGCAGCCCCCATGGGTCCTACGAGCAGTACTTC
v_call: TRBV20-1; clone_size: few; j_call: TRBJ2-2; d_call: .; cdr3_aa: CSAPGSDLRPGELFF; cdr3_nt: TGCAGTGCCCCCGGCAGTGATCTCCGACCCGGGGAGCTGTTTTTT
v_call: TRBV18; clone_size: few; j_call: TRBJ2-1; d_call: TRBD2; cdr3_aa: CASSPLAGVENEQFF; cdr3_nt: TGTGCCAGCTCACCACTAGCGGGAGTTGAAAATGAGCAGTTCTTC
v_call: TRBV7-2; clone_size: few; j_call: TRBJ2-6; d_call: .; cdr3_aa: CASSPRFSGANVLTF; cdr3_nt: TGTGCCAGCAGCCCTCGCTTCTCTGGGGCCAACGTCCTGACTTTC
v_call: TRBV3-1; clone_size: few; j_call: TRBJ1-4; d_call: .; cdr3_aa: CASSQDGGEKLFF; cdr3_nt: TGTGCCAGCAGCCAAGACGGGGGGGAAAAACTGTTTTTT
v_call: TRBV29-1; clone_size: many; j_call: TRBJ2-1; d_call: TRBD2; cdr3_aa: CSAPKPGLAGGMYNEQFF; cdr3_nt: TGCAGCGCCCCTAAACCGGGACTAGCGGGAGGGATGTACAATGAGCAGTTCTTC
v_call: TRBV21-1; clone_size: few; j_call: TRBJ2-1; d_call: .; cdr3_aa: CASSKEDREETSGSDNEQFF; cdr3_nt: TGTGCCAGCAGCAAAGAGGACAGGGAGGAGACTAGCGGGAGTGACAATGAGCAGTTCTTC
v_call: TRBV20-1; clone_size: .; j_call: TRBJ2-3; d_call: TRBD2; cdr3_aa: CSARWGAGGLLTQYF; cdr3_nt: TGCAGTGCTAGATGGGGAGCGGGAGGTCTCCTTACGCAGTATTTT
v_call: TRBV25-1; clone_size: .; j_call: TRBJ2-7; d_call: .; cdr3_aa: CASSEGREPGYEQYF; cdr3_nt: TGTGCCAGCAGTGAAGGCCGGGAGCCGGGCTACGAGCAGTACTTC
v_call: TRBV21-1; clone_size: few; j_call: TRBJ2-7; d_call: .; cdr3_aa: CASSKGWRECYEQYF; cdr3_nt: TGTGCCAGCAGCAAGGGGTGGCGGGAGTGCTACGAGCAGTACTTC
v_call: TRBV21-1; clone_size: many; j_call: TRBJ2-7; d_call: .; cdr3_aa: CASSKNDRGIYEQYF; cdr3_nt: TGTGCCAGCAGCAAGAATGACAGGGGAATCTACGAGCAGTACTTC
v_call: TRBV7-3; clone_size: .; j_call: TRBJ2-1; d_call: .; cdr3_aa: CASSLIAGAGNEQFF; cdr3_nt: TGTGCCAGCAGCTTAATCGCAGGGGCGGGCAATGAGCAGTTCTTC
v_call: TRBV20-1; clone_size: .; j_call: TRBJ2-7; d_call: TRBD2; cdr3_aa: CSASLGSGAYEQYF; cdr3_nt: TGCAGTGCTAGTCTAGGTAGCGGGGCTTACGAGCAGTACTTC
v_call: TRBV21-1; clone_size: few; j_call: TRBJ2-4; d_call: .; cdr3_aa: CASSNEVGPGLAGRTDIQYF; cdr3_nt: TGTGCCAGCAGCAACGAAGTAGGGCCGGGACTAGCGGGAAGGACAGACATTCAGTACTTC
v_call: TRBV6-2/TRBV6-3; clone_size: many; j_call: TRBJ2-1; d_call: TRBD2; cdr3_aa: CASSLRRLAGDNEQFF; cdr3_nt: TGTGCCAGCAGCCTTCGACGACTAGCGGGAGACAATGAGCAGTTCTTC
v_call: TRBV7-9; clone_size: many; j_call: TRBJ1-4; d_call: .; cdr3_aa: CASSLGIGKLFF; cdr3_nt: TGTGCCAGCAGCTTGGGGATTGGAAAACTGTTTTTT